The source of this TCR beta chain is a study of control samples from healthy donors and cancer patients. This clone has more than one count but fewer than ten. Libraries were prepared by immunoSEQ multiplex PCR; TCRdb keeps only in-frame clonotypes and omits some of them. The sample consists of 140,000 or so clones, under 90% of them appearing once. Germline assignment: CDR1 MNHEY and CDR2 SMNVEV (reference sequence). The CDR3 totals 17 residues. Trimming took 5 bases from V and 1 from J; bases not matched to a gene: 3. The sample was blood. The chain has TRBV27 and TRBJ2-2; 14 positions match TRBD2. This TCR was recovered from a young man in good health. CDR3 region: CASSIGTSGGNTGELFF. The CDR3 region has the DNA TGTGCCAGCAGTATCGGGACTAGCGGGGGGAACACCGGGGAGCTGTTTTTT.